This T cell receptor (beta chain) stems from a study of molecular identifiers for immune sequencing clone quantification. Germline loops: CDR1 GTSNPN, CDR2 SVGIG (reference sequence). The CDR3 length is 14 residues. V was clipped by 1 base and J by 5 bases, with 11 bases between them. TCRdb re-analysed the PCR reads in MiXCR, keeping a single row per CDR3 protein. Seen here are tens of thousands of distinct CDR3 sequences, 18% observed once, and the top ten hold about 1.5%. There are many counts of this clonotype. The sequencing input was naive CD8+ T cells from blood, with Jurkat cell RNA spiked in. As for subset: FACS-sorted CD8+CD4-CCR7+CD45RA+ naive T cells. The source of this sequence is a human donor in good health. Some libraries in this study had Jurkat cell RNA spiked in. The rearrangement uses TRBV30 and TRBJ2-2; D is unclear. For the CDR3, the DNA is TGTGCCTGGAGTGATGGGGTCAGGACCGGGGAGCTGTTTTTT. Amino acids: CAWSDGVRTGELFF. Full variable domain (outside the CDR3, taken from reference TRBV30 and TRBJ2-2): SQTIHQWPATLVQPVGSPLSLECTVEGTSNPNLYWYRQAAGRGLQLLFYSVGIGQISSEVPQNLSASRPQDRQFILSSKKLLLSDSGFYLCAWSDGVRTGELFFGEGSRLTVL.